This T cell receptor (beta chain) was found in a study of CD8+ T cells in alopecia areata. Study as a whole: Those patients who were treated received oral tofacitinib, which was given at 5 to 10 mg twice daily for moderate-to-severe alopecia areata. Study observations and caveats: Relative to mice, TCR sharing across patients was less clear, a difference possibly HLA-related. Uncertainty remains about how baseline CD8+ expansion links to response, with one nonresponder. Persistence during tofacitinib was seen for many expanded lesional clones in scalp and blood.

Looked up from germline, CDR1 is SGHVS and CDR2 is FNYEAQ. Trimming left V 2 bases short and J 6 bases short, with 8 bases between. This CDR3 spans 14 amino acids. As regards this clone: Its antigen is not identified.

Extracted from the samples, RNA was reverse transcribed into cDNA to serve as the sequencing template. Only in-frame clones appear in the TCRdb table, and some are missing; sequencing was by immunoSEQ multiplex PCR. Of 140,000 to 150,000 clones detected, nearly 55% appear once; the ten largest clones hold around a sixth. The treatment here: oral pan-JAK inhibitor, 5-10 mg twice daily. The sample consisted of CD8+ T cells sorted from blood, taken at week 4, from a patient treated with tofacitinib. This TCR was sampled from a human donor with alopecia areata. The rearrangement uses TRBV7-6 and TRBJ1-6; unclear D gene. This chain's CDR3 is CASSLYGRNSPLHF. The CDR3 DNA reads TGTGCCAGCAGCTTATACGGTCGTAATTCACCCCTCCACTTT.